This record looks at one T cell receptor beta chain sequence and its context. Sequencing used immunoSEQ multiplex PCR; TCRdb keeps in-frame clones, though not all of them. The profile shows around 280,000 clones, roughly 86% of them singletons. The CDR3 runs 14 residues. Germline V gives CDR1 KGHSH, CDR2 LQKENI. With 2 bases removed from V and 3 bases from J, the gap between germline ends came to 10 bases. Seattle's cohort entered during active infection and was followed longitudinally. These data belong to a study of blood T cell repertoires in COVID-19. Study background: The United States, Italy and Spain were the sources of the acute and convalescent COVID-19 samples. T cells, B-cell-depleted T cells, or PBMCs provided the cDNA or gDNA that served as material.

The sample was peripheral blood. This sequence was found in a woman in her 30s with COVID-19, enrolled during active disease. The chain uses TRBV18 and TRBJ2-5, with D maybe TRBD1 (6 bases). The CDR3 loop is CASSPTGTKETQYF. The DNA for the CDR3 is TGTGCCAGCTCACCAACCGGGACAAAAGAGACCCAGTACTTC.